This section outlines one T cell receptor beta chain sequence together with its context. Its antigen is as yet unknown. Healthy bone marrow donors made up the donor group. It was with 60 Vbeta and 13 Jbeta primers that the PCR ran. Clones were read by immunoSEQ multiplex PCR, and TCRdb kept only the in-frame ones, dropping some. The sample consists of some 150,000 clones, roughly 82% of them appearing once. CDR1 and CDR2 from the germline V gene are MNHEY and SVGAGI. This CDR3 region has 16 residues. V was shortened by 0 bases and J by 7 bases, with 15 bases between the two germline ends. These data originate in a study of cytomegalovirus exposure and HLA in healthy donors. General study results and limits: Fewer N-insertions than the approximately 610-donor mean were reportedly shown by an Asian-associated ancestry cluster in a later analysis. Some V segments, including TRBV6-2 and TRBV6-3, were excluded as indistinguishable. What TCR beta sequences reportedly achieved was accurate prediction of HLA-A and HLA-B alleles in most subjects.

This receptor was obtained from a man in his thirties or forties in good health and CMV-seronegative. The chain couples TRBV6-5 to TRBJ2-2; D possibly corresponds to TRBD2 (6 bases). The specimen was PBMCs. The CDR3: CASSYSSNPGDGELFF. CDR3 bases: TGTGCCAGCAGTTACTCGTCTAACCCGGGGGACGGGGAGCTGTTTTTT.